This T cell receptor (beta chain) was recovered during a study of blood T cell repertoires in COVID-19. Study details: Acute-phase and convalescent COVID-19 samples originated in the United States, Italy and Spain. Nucleic acid was either cDNA or gDNA, and it came from T cells, B-cell-depleted T cells, or PBMCs.

The authors' processing: Amplification of reference gene primers provided the estimated nucleated cell counts. The assay was immunoSEQ multiplex PCR, and TCRdb's table has in-frame clones only and misses some. Clonal size and the V and J genes are those of that table, whereas D and trimming came from the DNA. Of tens of thousands of clones in the sample, about 85% were seen once. This clone was counted a few times. The TCR originated in a man aged 50-59 years with active COVID-19. The sequencing sample was made of peripheral blood.

The CDR3 sequence is CASSPGTGGFEQYF. The CDR3, as DNA: TGTGCCAGCAGCCCCGGGACAGGGGGCTTCGAGCAGTACTTC. The rearrangement uses TRBV5-6 and TRBJ2-7; TRBD1 matches 12 bases. CDR3 length: 14 residues. The junction had 5 bases not matched to a gene; V was cut back by 4 bases and J by 6 bases. Germline assignment: CDR1 SGHDT and CDR2 YYEEEE.